This T cell receptor beta chain was identified during a study of CD8+CD57+ T cells in acquired aplastic anemia. The wider study: Sorted CD4+ and CD8+ cells yielded 3.2 ug of DNA on average. Where healthy donors were concerned, CD4+ cells averaged around 11 million reads.

Genomic DNA templated the TCR beta VDJ and CDR3 profiling. TCRdb re-analysed the reads in MiXCR, keeping a single row per CDR3 protein. The profile shows 200,000 to 250,000 distinct CDR3 sequences, 34% of them singletons. The CDR3 has 15 residues. V gave up 6 bases and J gave up 6 bases; unmatched junction bases: 10. From germline, CDR1 is MNHNS and CDR2 SASEGT. This clonotype appeared a single time. Material for sequencing was sorted CD4+, CD8+, or CD8+CD57+ T cells (not recorded which) from PBMCs. The V gene is TRBV6-1, the J gene TRBJ2-2; TRBD1 matches at 7 bases. This TCR was sampled from a human donor in good health, serving as a control. The CDR3 coding sequence is TGTGCCAGCAGCCGCCTACAGGGGTCGGCCGGGGAGCTGTTTTTT. It specifies CASSRLQGSAGELFF.